This T cell receptor (beta chain) comes out of a study of blood T cell repertoires in COVID-19. Across the study: Both acute and convalescent COVID-19 samples were obtained from the United States, Italy and Spain. PBMCs, B-cell-depleted T cells, or T cells provided the cDNA or gDNA that made up the material.

Germline V gene lookup returns CDR1 LNHDA and CDR2 SQIVND (reference sequence). CDR3 size: 16 residues. V shed 3 bases, J shed 6 bases, and the junction held 10 bases outside the gene matches. In the study's own analysis: Reference gene primer amplification in the assay estimated nucleated cell counts. Assay: immunoSEQ multiplex PCR; the TCRdb copy retains only in-frame clones and omits some. The D gene and trimming were derived from the DNA, and the V and J assignments and clone size from that table. The table records more than 300,000 clones, around 87% of them present only once. It was during active infection that Seattle patients were enrolled and then longitudinally followed.

Sequencing was carried out using peripheral blood. The genes are TRBV19 and TRBJ1-5; TRBD1 matches at 8 bases. This sequence originates from a woman in her 30s with COVID-19, enrolled during active disease. The CDR3 region is CASSIGQGALGQPQHF. The CDR3 DNA reads TGTGCCAGTAGTATCGGCCAGGGGGCGTTAGGTCAGCCCCAGCATTTT.